One sample yielded the 30 T cell receptor beta chains listed below, sequenced in a study of blood T cell repertoires in COVID-19. Here immunoSEQ multiplex PCR was the method, and the copy in TCRdb shows in-frame clones only, minus some. The data hold 150,000 or so clones, with more than 70% observed a single time. The sequenced material came from peripheral blood. These TCRs come from a middle-aged man with active or convalescent COVID-19.

This chain joins TRBV25-1 and TRBJ2-7, with TRBD2 matching over 8 bases. CDR1 and CDR2 from the germline V gene are MGHDK and SYGVNS. Trimming took 4 bases from V and 5 from J; bases not matched to a gene: 13. The CDR3 consists of 16 residues. CDR3 loop: CASSGRTGGTGDEQYF. The CDR3 DNA sequence: TGTGCCAGCAGTGGCCGGACGGGGGGGACTGGGGACGAGCAGTACTTC.

The J gene is TRBJ2-7, the V gene TRBV23-1, with 8 bases that match TRBD1. TRBV23-1 is filed as an ORF, its function uncertain. The trim removed 9 bases at V and 3 bases at J, leaving 4 bases unmatched. The CDR3 is made up of 12 amino acids. This chain's CDR3 is CARGQVFYEQYF. The CDR3 nucleotides are TGCGCCAGGGGACAGGTCTTCTACGAGCAGTACTTC.

The chain links TRBV10-3 to TRBJ1-3; TRBD1 might be the D (6 bases). Trimming removed 7 bases at V and 2 bases at J, with 15 bases between. The germline V gene has CDR1 ENHRY and CDR2 SYGVKD. The CDR3 spans 15 residues. CDR3: CAIIDSWDTGNTIYF. The CDR3, as DNA: TGTGCCATCATTGATTCATGGGACACTGGAAACACCATATATTTT.

The V and J genes are TRBV18 and TRBJ2-1, with 13 bases lining up with TRBD2. The CDR3 covers 18 residues. The V gene end was trimmed by 1 base and the J gene end by 6 bases; junction bases not matched to a gene: 9. Germline assignment: CDR1 KGHSH and CDR2 LQKENI. CDR3 in amino acids: CASSPRLAGGPPANEQFF. The CDR3 region has the DNA TGTGCCAGCTCACCACGACTAGCGGGGGGCCCTCCCGCCAATGAGCAGTTCTTC.

In this sample, this clone turned up once. This chain uses TRBV24-1 with TRBJ1-5, with TRBD1 as a possible D gene (5 bases). The CDR3 extends over 15 amino acids. Germline CDR1 is KGHDR and CDR2 is SFDVKD. With 11 bases removed from V and 2 bases from J, the gap between germline ends came to 18 bases. CDR3: CAIQSGGDGNQPQHF. As DNA, the CDR3 is TGTGCCATCCAATCGGGGGGAGATGGCAATCAGCCCCAGCATTTT.

The chain carries TRBV4-1 and TRBJ2-7; 7 bases match TRBD2. V dropped 1 base and J dropped 4; count of bases not matched to a gene: 7. The CDR3 has 15 amino acids. Looked up from germline, CDR1 is MGHRA and CDR2 is YSYEKL. The CDR3 here is CASSQVAGGGYEQYF. CDR3 in DNA: TGCGCCAGCAGCCAAGTTGCCGGGGGAGGGTACGAGCAGTACTTC.

Here the CDR3 reads CASSMVASGGAAYTQYF. As DNA, the CDR3 is TGTGCCAGTAGTATGGTCGCTAGCGGGGGGGCTGCATATACGCAGTATTTT. The V gene is TRBV19, the J gene TRBJ2-3; the match to TRBD2 covers 12 bases. The CDR3 has 17 amino acids. V was pared by 3 bases and J by 7 bases, with 11 bases of the junction left unmatched. From germline, CDR1 is LNHDA and CDR2 SQIVND (reference sequence).

This chain uses TRBV6-2 or TRBV6-3 with TRBJ2-3, with 13 bases fitting TRBD2. Per germline, CDR1 MNHEY and CDR2 SVGEGT. Unmatched junction bases numbered 7, after V lost 6 bases and J lost 10 bases. CDR3 length: 14 residues. The CDR3 sequence is CASSVGTSGVAQYF. The CDR3 region has the DNA TGTGCCAGCAGCGTCGGGACTAGCGGGGTGGCGCAGTATTTT.

The rearrangement links TRBV13 to TRBJ2-5; D is perhaps TRBD2 (5 bases). The CDR3 consists of 13 residues. Germline V gives CDR1 PRHDT, CDR2 FYEKMQ (reference sequence). V was clipped by 4 bases and J by 5 bases, with 11 bases between them. CDR3 in amino acids: CASSSGLLETQYF. The DNA for the CDR3 is TGTGCCAGCAGCTCCGGACTCCTCGAGACCCAGTACTTC. Filled out from reference TRBV13 and TRBJ2-5, the complete variable domain reads AAGVIQSPRHLIKEKRETATLKCYPIPRHDTVYWYQQGPGQDPQFLISFYEKMQSDKGSIPDRFSAQQFSDYHSELNMSSLELGDSALYFCASSSGLLETQYFGPGTRLLVL.

The chain carries TRBV18 and TRBJ1-4; TRBD1 matches 7 bases. Losses at the gene ends were 4 bases for V and 4 bases for J; bases not matched to a gene: 6. CDR1 is KGHSH, CDR2 LQKENI, per germline. This CDR3 is 15 amino acids long. CDR3 in amino acids: CASSQQGPHNEKLFF. The CDR3 DNA is TGTGCCAGCTCACAACAGGGGCCCCATAATGAAAAACTGTTTTTT.

This clone was seen once. This chain links TRBV7-2 with TRBJ1-1; no clear D gene. The CDR3 totals 15 residues. Trimming removed 1 base at V and 1 base at J, with 10 bases between. In germline, CDR1 is SGHTA, CDR2 FQGNSA. The CDR3 is CASSLDTRQNTEAFF. The DNA of the CDR3 is TGTGCCAGCAGCTTAGACACCAGACAGAACACTGAAGCTTTCTTT.

This chain connects TRBV12-3 or TRBV12-4 to TRBJ1-5; unclear D gene. This CDR3 has 11 amino acids. V lost 5 bases and J 9 bases, leaving 8 bases between the germline ends. CDR3 sequence: CASSAIGPQHF. For the CDR3, the DNA is TGTGCCAGCAGTGCGATCGGGCCCCAGCATTTT.

The J gene is TRBJ1-2, the V gene TRBV7-2, with D hard to call. Germline CDR1 is SGHTA and CDR2 is FQGNSA. This CDR3 comprises 14 residues. Trimming left V 4 bases short and J 5 bases short, with 14 bases between. The CDR3 protein is CASSSSSDRYGYTF. The CDR3 nucleotides read TGTGCCAGCAGCTCATCATCTGATAGATATGGCTACACCTTC.

The chain employs TRBV5-6 and TRBJ2-7; 7 nucleotides agree with TRBD2. Germline CDR1 SGHDT, CDR2 YYEEEE. The V and J ends lost 6 bases and 2 bases, in that order; junction bases with no gene match: 17. This CDR3 region has 17 residues. CDR3 protein: CASTVLGRGSLTYEQYF. The DNA for the CDR3 is TGTGCCAGCACCGTTCTTGGGCGGGGGTCCCTTACCTACGAGCAGTACTTC. The full variable domain, with the rest looked up from reference TRBV5-6 and TRBJ2-7, is DAGVTQSPTHLIKTRGQQVTLRCSPKSGHDTVSWYQQALGQGPQFIFQYYEEEERQRGNFPDRFSGHQFPNYSSELNVNALLLGDSALYLCASTVLGRGSLTYEQYFGPGTRLTVT.

This chain links TRBV7-2 with TRBJ1-2, with D possibly matching TRBD1 (6 bases). V lost 5 bases and J lost 2, with 18 bases in between. Germline lookup yields CDR1 SGHTA and CDR2 FQGNSA. The CDR3 totals 16 residues. CDR3 nucleotide sequence: TGTGCCAGCAGCCTAGGGGGTTCGGGGGTGAACTATGGCTACACCTTC. It specifies CASSLGGSGVNYGYTF.

V and J are TRBV2 and TRBJ1-2, with D unresolved. CDR3 length: 15 amino acids. Trimming removed 9 bases from V and 1 base from J, with 18 bases in between. The germline CDR1 and CDR2 sequences are SNHLY and FYNNEI. The CDR3 region has the DNA TGTGCCAGTTGTCAGACACGCGTAATTAACTATGGCTACACCTTC. This sequence encodes CASCQTRVINYGYTF.

The chain couples TRBV2 to TRBJ1-1, with a weak D call TRBD1 (6 bases). The germline V gene has CDR1 SNHLY and CDR2 FYNNEI. Trimming pared 7 bases from V and 1 base from J, leaving 13 bases between. This CDR3 has 14 amino acids. DNA for the CDR3: TGTGCCAGCATGCAATCGACAGGGAACACTGAAGCTTTCTTT. Its translation is CASMQSTGNTEAFF.

V is TRBV18 and J is TRBJ1-6, with D unresolved. The CDR3 consists of 15 residues. Trimming shortened V by 2 bases and J by 0 bases, and 5 bases separated the two germline ends. Germline V gene data show CDR1 as KGHSH and CDR2 as LQKENI. The CDR3 sequence: CASSPESSYNSPLHF. The CDR3 DNA is TGTGCCAGCTCACCAGAGAGCTCCTATAATTCACCCCTCCACTTT. Combining the CDR3 with reference TRBV18 and TRBJ1-6 gives the whole variable domain NAGVMQNPRHLVRRRGQEARLRCSPMKGHSHVYWYRQLPEEGLKFMVYLQKENIIDESGMPKERFSAEFPKEGPSILRIQQVVRGDSAAYFCASSPESSYNSPLHFGNGTRLTVT.

The V gene is TRBV5-1, the J gene TRBJ2-5; possibly TRBD1 for D (6 bases). Germline values: CDR1 SGHRS, CDR2 YFSETQ. This CDR3 contains 15 residues. Trimming took 1 base from V and 5 from J, leaving 15 bases between them. The DNA for the CDR3 is TGCGCCAGCAGCTTGATTCCAGGGGCGGACGAGACCCAGTACTTC. Encoded protein: CASSLIPGADETQYF.

The rearrangement uses TRBV6-2 or TRBV6-3 and TRBJ2-7, with TRBD2 matching over 8 bases. The CDR3 sequence is 14 residues long. V shed 2 bases and J 7 bases; nucleotides not matched to a gene: 7. CDR1 and CDR2 from the germline V gene are MNHEY and SVGEGT. The CDR3 is CASSYQLAGLEQYF. CDR3 sequence (DNA): TGTGCCAGCAGTTACCAGCTAGCGGGTCTAGAGCAGTACTTC.

The chain couples TRBV4-3 to TRBJ1-1; D might be TRBD1 (5 bases). Germline lookup yields CDR1 LGHNA and CDR2 YSLEER. The CDR3 runs to 15 residues. V was trimmed by 4 bases and J by 5 bases, leaving 17 bases between them. The CDR3: CASSLRVTERTEAFF. CDR3 nucleotide sequence: TGCGCCAGCAGCCTCAGGGTGACGGAGAGGACTGAAGCTTTCTTT.

For the CDR3, the DNA is TGTGCCAGCAGCCCAGCGACGGGGGGTCGGAATGAGCAGTTCTTC. Translation: CASSPATGGRNEQFF. V is TRBV7-6 and J is TRBJ2-1, with 7 bases identical to TRBD2. The CDR3 contains 15 residues. The V gene end was trimmed by 5 bases and the J gene end by 7 bases; junction bases not matched to a gene: 11. Germline CDR1 is SGHVS and CDR2 is FNYEAQ.

The chain employs TRBV6-5 and TRBJ1-2, with TRBD1 matching 7 bases. Germline loops: CDR1 MNHEY, CDR2 SVGAGI. V was pared by 0 bases and J by 5 bases, with 9 bases of the junction left unmatched. This CDR3 region has 16 residues. DNA for the CDR3: TGTGCCAGCAGTTACTCCGGCCACAGGGGCGCTTATGGCTACACCTTC. The encoded protein is CASSYSGHRGAYGYTF.

The chain carries TRBV5-1 and TRBJ2-6, with TRBD1 matching 11 bases. The trim removed 4 bases at V and 0 bases at J, leaving 3 bases unmatched. This CDR3 region has 17 residues. The germline V gene has CDR1 SGHRS and CDR2 YFSETQ. CDR3 amino acids: CASSPGTGGSGANVLTF. The DNA for the CDR3 is TGCGCCAGCAGCCCCGGGACAGGGGGCTCTGGGGCCAACGTCCTGACTTTC.

The CDR3 coding sequence is TGTGCCAGCAGCTTTGGGCCGAGCGGGGGGGTTACGCAGTATTTT. Residues: CASSFGPSGGVTQYF. The rearrangement joins TRBV7-2 to TRBJ2-3; 10 bases match TRBD2. Looked up from germline, CDR1 is SGHTA and CDR2 is FQGNSA. The CDR3 runs to 15 residues. Trimming removed 3 bases from V and 8 bases from J; junction bases left unmatched: 8.

The chain is built from TRBV11-3 and TRBJ2-1; maybe TRBD2 (5 bases). The CDR3 loop spans 14 amino acids. Trimming cost V 5 bases and J 0 bases, with 8 bases left between them. Germline loops: CDR1 SGHNT, CDR2 YENEEA. The CDR3 DNA is TGTGCCAGCAGCCTCGGGAACTCCTACAATGAGCAGTTCTTC. Translating gives CASSLGNSYNEQFF.

This chain joins TRBV6-2 or TRBV6-3 and TRBJ1-5; D perhaps matches TRBD1 (5 bases). V was cut by 3 bases and J by 5 bases, with 11 bases left in between. Germline CDR1 MNHEY, CDR2 SVGEGT. This CDR3 has 14 amino acids. This CDR3 is CASSYNRGDQPQHF. CDR3 DNA sequence: TGTGCCAGCAGTTATAACCGGGGGGATCAGCCCCAGCATTTT.

The J gene is TRBJ2-1, the V gene TRBV30; D gene uncertain. The CDR3 runs 12 residues. CDR1 is GTSNPN, CDR2 SVGIG, per germline (reference sequence). Trimming pared 0 bases from V and 3 bases from J, leaving 3 bases between. The CDR3 reads CAWSVNYNEQFF. Here the CDR3 DNA reads TGTGCCTGGAGTGTTAACTACAATGAGCAGTTCTTC.

This clone was seen repeatedly, ten times or more. V is TRBV25-1 and J is TRBJ2-2; D is uncertain. Germline CDR1 and CDR2: MGHDK and SYGVNS. The V and J ends lost 2 bases and 0 bases respectively, with 10 bases between them. The CDR3 sequence is 16 residues long. As DNA, the CDR3 is TGTGCCAGCAGTGAAAGTTTCCGGGCGAACACCGGGGAGCTGTTTTTT. Translating it yields CASSESFRANTGELFF.

As regards this clone: An end of the junction does not agree with germline; a read error may underlie this. V is TRBV18 and J is TRBJ2-7, with 13 bases lining up with TRBD2. The germline V gene encodes CDR1 KGHSH and CDR2 LQKENI. This CDR3 has 15 residues. CDR3 sequence: CASSPEGLAGESGNF. CDR3 DNA sequence: TGTGCCAGCTCACCCGAAGGACTAGCGGGAGAATCAGGGAACTTC.